The clone carrying this T cell receptor beta chain was recorded at least ten times. The target antigen is unknown. As the method for making TCR beta libraries, quantitative 5'-RACE with molecular barcodes was used. TCRdb fed the 5' RACE reads into MiXCR, producing one record per CDR3 protein. Altogether 200,000 or so distinct CDR3 sequences are present, roughly 20% being singletons, with the ten largest covering 3.5% to 5%. This record comes from a study of CD8 T cells in ankylosing spondylitis. Study results and limitations: One TCR beta motif, made up of about 8 highly homologous variants, appeared characteristic of ankylosing spondylitis blood. Disease-linked clones were reportedly significantly enriched in matched ankylosing spondylitis synovial fluid.

CDR1 is DFQATT and CDR2 is SNEGSKA in the germline V gene (reference sequence). The V gene lost 6 bases and the J gene lost 4 bases, with 14 bases spanning the gap. This CDR3 has 13 residues. Sequencing used blood, either unsorted or a sorted T cell fraction (not recorded which). The chain links TRBV20-1 to TRBJ2-3, with D unclear. This receptor was identified in a male donor under 30 with ankylosing spondylitis or in good health (not recorded which). CDR3 DNA: TGCAGTGCCCCCCCCCCTAGACCAGATACGCAGTATTTT. It yields the protein CSAPPPRPDTQYF.